A single sample is the source of the 22 T cell receptor beta chains below, sequenced in a study of cytomegalovirus exposure and HLA in healthy donors. A multiplex PCR was run with 60 Vbeta primers and 13 Jbeta primers. Sequencing used immunoSEQ multiplex PCR; TCRdb keeps in-frame clones, though not all of them. This sample has roughly 220,000 clones, with around 83% found just once. Specimen: PBMCs. The receptors here all came from a woman aged 40-49 years in good health and CMV-seronegative.

J is TRBJ1-4 and V is TRBV7-5. TRBV7-5 is flagged as a pseudogene. The CDR3 runs 16 residues. This chain's CDR3 is CVRSSDQGGTNEKLFF. Here the CDR3 DNA reads TGTGTCAGAAGCTCGGACCAAGGAGGAACTAATGAAAAACTGTTTTTT.

With respect to this clone: Compared with germline, one end of the junction differs, possibly owing to a read error. The chain joins TRBV5-1 to TRBJ1-1, with a tentative D call TRBD1 (6 bases). CDR3 length: 15 amino acids. CDR1 is SGHRS, CDR2 YFSETQ, per germline. The CDR3 region is CASSLEGRRDTEALF. CDR3 in DNA: TGCGCCAGCAGCTTGGAGGGGCGCAGGGACACTGAAGCTTTATTT.

This clone was detected a few times. This chain uses TRBV7-9 with TRBJ2-5; D gene unclear. The J call may be mistaken, given a closer DNA end match to TRBJ2-7. The CDR3 extends over 14 amino acids. Germline V gives CDR1 SEHNR, CDR2 FQNEAQ (reference sequence). The CDR3 region has the DNA TGTGCCAGCAGCTTAGTAGGAGACTTCTACGAGCAGTACTTC. Residues: CASSLVGDFYEQYF.

This chain joins TRBV19 and TRBJ2-2; 7 nucleotides line up with TRBD2. CDR3 size: 16 residues. V dropped 3 bases and J dropped 3; count of bases not matched to a gene: 7. Germline values: CDR1 LNHDA, CDR2 SQIVND (reference sequence). The CDR3 nucleotides read TGTGCCAGTAGTATGGGGAGCGGGGTGTACACCGGGGAGCTGTTTTTT. It encodes CASSMGSGVYTGELFF.

The chain combines TRBV5-1 with TRBJ1-1; 7 bases are shared with TRBD1. The CDR3 sequence is 16 residues long. Per the germline V gene, CDR1 is SGHRS and CDR2 is YFSETQ. V dropped 2 bases and J dropped 0; count of bases not matched to a gene: 7. DNA for the CDR3: TGCGCCAGCAGCTTCGACAGGGAAAACATGAACACTGAAGCTTTCTTT. As protein: CASSFDRENMNTEAFF.

V gene TRBV25-1 combines with J gene TRBJ2-1; possibly TRBD1 for D (7 bases). CDR1 and CDR2 (germline): MGHDK, SYGVNS. V lost 2 bases to trimming and J lost 9 bases, with 11 bases between them. The CDR3 loop spans 13 amino acids. CDR3 bases: TGTGCCAGCAGTGAAGACCAGGGGGGTGAGCAGTTCTTC. This gives the protein CASSEDQGGEQFF.

This clone was picked up a small number of times. The gene calls are TRBV6-5 and TRBJ2-7; tentatively, D is TRBD2 (5 bases). The CDR3 sequence is 14 residues long. Trimming shortened V by 5 bases and J by 2 bases, and 13 bases separated the two germline ends. In germline, CDR1 is MNHEY, CDR2 SVGAGI. The CDR3 protein is CASSTRNRAYEQYF. The CDR3 DNA is TGTGCCAGCAGTACTAGGAACAGAGCCTACGAGCAGTACTTC.

A single count supports this clone. The chain recombines TRBV30 with TRBJ1-2; D unclear. CDR3 length: 15 amino acids. CDR1 is GTSNPN and CDR2 is SVGIG in the germline V gene (reference sequence). Deletions cut 3 bases from V and 3 bases from J, with 17 bases between. CDR3 protein: CAWSAPVSAYYGYTF. In nucleotides, the CDR3 is TGTGCCTGGAGCGCTCCCGTTAGCGCCTACTATGGCTACACCTTC.

This clone has just one count. The gene calls are TRBV19 and TRBJ2-3, with D uncertain. The germline CDR1 and CDR2 sequences are LNHDA and SQIVND (reference sequence). Between the trimmed V and J ends, which lost 5 bases and 1 base, there was a span of 13 bases. CDR3 length: 15 residues. In DNA form, the CDR3 reads TGTGCCAGTAGTCCCCTATGGAGCGGCACAGATACGCAGTATTTT. It is translated as CASSPLWSGTDTQYF.

Only one count was recorded for this clone. The rearrangement links TRBV15 to TRBJ2-3; D uncertain. Germline V CDR1 and CDR2: LNHNV, YYDKDF (reference sequence). The germline V and J ends were trimmed by 0 bases and 3 bases, with 4 bases remaining between them. The CDR3 spans 13 residues. For the CDR3, the DNA is TGTGCCACCAGCAGAGATCTAACAGATACGCAGTATTTT. It is translated as CATSRDLTDTQYF.

The chain joins TRBV15 to TRBJ2-7; 10 nucleotides align to TRBD2. The CDR3 runs 18 residues. Germline CDR1 reads LNHNV; CDR2 reads YYDKDF (reference sequence). Losses at the gene ends were 0 bases for V and 3 bases for J; bases not matched to a gene: 11. Here the CDR3 reads CATSRDTWASGSVYEQYF. CDR3 coding DNA: TGTGCCACCAGCAGAGACACCTGGGCTAGCGGGAGCGTCTACGAGCAGTACTTC.

The rearrangement joins TRBV7-9 to TRBJ2-3; the match to TRBD2 covers 9 bases. The CDR3 is 14 residues long. The trim removed 1 base at V and 4 bases at J, leaving 0 bases unmatched. Germline lookup yields CDR1 SEHNR and CDR2 FQNEAQ (reference sequence). The CDR3: CASSLEREADTQYF. The CDR3 region has the DNA TGTGCCAGCAGCTTAGAGCGGGAGGCAGATACGCAGTATTTT.

The chain joins TRBV29-1 to TRBJ2-7, with D uncertain. Germline-derived CDR1 and CDR2 are SQVTM and ANQGSEA. The CDR3 consists of 12 residues. V lost 3 bases and J 4 bases, leaving 10 bases between the germline ends. The CDR3 spells CSVETQIYEQYF. CDR3 sequence (DNA): TGCAGCGTTGAGACACAAATTTACGAGCAGTACTTC.

In this sample, this clone turned up once. The rearrangement joins TRBV19 to TRBJ2-3, with D maybe TRBD2 (5 bases). Germline V gives CDR1 LNHDA, CDR2 SQIVND (reference sequence). The CDR3 spans 14 residues. Trimming removed 3 bases at V and 0 bases at J, with 7 bases between. CDR3 loop: CASSMGSSTDTQYF. The CDR3 nucleotides read TGTGCCAGTAGTATGGGGAGTAGCACAGATACGCAGTATTTT. Full variable domain (rest looked up from reference TRBV19 and TRBJ2-3): DGGITQSPKYLFRKEGQNVTLSCEQNLNHDAMYWYRQDPGQGLRLIYYSQIVNDFQKGDIAEGYSVSREKKESFPLTVTSAQKNPTAFYLCASSMGSSTDTQYFGPGTRLTVL.

This clone has more than one count but fewer than ten. V usage is TRBV5-4 and J usage is TRBJ2-7; TRBD1 aligns across 8 bases. Trimming removed 0 bases from V and 1 base from J; junction bases left unmatched: 15. Germline V gene data show CDR1 as SGHNT and CDR2 as YYREEE (reference sequence). The CDR3 runs to 19 residues. CDR3 protein: CASSLDPVRQGIPSYEQYF. The CDR3 nucleotides are TGTGCCAGCAGCTTGGACCCCGTAAGACAGGGGATTCCGTCCTACGAGCAGTACTTC.

This clone has only a few counts. CDR3 sequence (DNA): TGCAGCGTTGTCATGAGGACAGGCTACACTGAAGCTTTCTTT. This encodes CSVVMRTGYTEAFF. The chain is built from TRBV29-1 and TRBJ1-1, with TRBD1 matching over 7 bases. Losses at the gene ends were 4 bases for V and 3 bases for J; bases not matched to a gene: 8. The CDR3 is 14 amino acids. In germline, CDR1 is SQVTM, CDR2 ANQGSEA.

This clone is a singleton in its sample. This chain uses TRBV7-9 with TRBJ1-2; 7 bases fit TRBD1. The CDR3 consists of 15 residues. CDR1 and CDR2 from the germline V gene are SEHNR and FQNEAQ (reference sequence). After removal of 2 bases from V and 4 bases from J, the junction contained 7 bases not matched to a gene. The chain's CDR3 is CASSLRDRSFYGYTF. CDR3 coding DNA: TGTGCCAGCAGCTTAAGGGACAGAAGTTTCTATGGCTACACCTTC.

J is TRBJ2-6 and V is TRBV5-1; D gene unclear. This CDR3 is 16 amino acids long. Germline CDR1 SGHRS, CDR2 YFSETQ. V lost 0 bases to trimming and J lost 0 bases, with 7 bases between them. The DNA for the CDR3 is TGCGCCAGCAGCTTGGTGGCGGACTCTGGGGCCAACGTCCTGACTTTC. Amino acid sequence: CASSLVADSGANVLTF.

This chain joins TRBV7-8 and TRBJ2-1; 11 bases agree with TRBD1. Trimming at V came to 5 bases and at J to 2 bases, leaving 5 bases not matched to a gene. CDR1 SGHVS and CDR2 FQNEAQ come from the germline V gene. This CDR3 is 16 amino acids long. The chain's CDR3 is CASSREGQGAYNEQFF. The CDR3 DNA reads TGTGCCAGCAGCCGCGAGGGACAGGGGGCCTACAATGAGCAGTTCTTC.

The chain carries TRBV6-5 and TRBJ2-7, with no clear D. The germline V gene encodes CDR1 MNHEY and CDR2 SVGAGI. V was cut by 8 bases and J by 2 bases, with 13 bases left in between. The CDR3 extends over 13 amino acids. CDR3: CASESQVTYEQYF. The CDR3 region has the DNA TGTGCCAGCGAAAGTCAGGTGACCTACGAGCAGTACTTC.

The V call is TRBV7-4, the J call TRBJ1-3, with 8 bases identical to TRBD1. Losses at the gene ends were 5 bases for V and 10 bases for J; bases not matched to a gene: 7. CDR1 is SGHVT, CDR2 SQSDAQ, per germline. This CDR3 is built from 13 residues. CDR3 in DNA: TGTGCCAGCAGCCTGGACAGGGTAGGAACCATATATTTT. Encoded protein: CASSLDRVGTIYF. The full variable domain, rest sourced from reference TRBV7-4 and TRBJ1-3, is GAGVSQSPRYKVAKRGRDVALRCDSISGHVTLYWYRQTLGQGSEVLTYSQSDAQRDKSGRPSGRFSAERPERSVSTLKIQRTEQGDSAVYLCASSLDRVGTIYFGEGSWLTVV.

V usage is TRBV4-1 and J usage is TRBJ1-5; 9 bases fit TRBD1. Germline V CDR1 and CDR2: MGHRA, YSYEKL. The CDR3 sequence is 15 residues long. V gave up 3 bases and J gave up 5 bases; unmatched junction bases: 5. The CDR3 DNA reads TGCGCCAGCAGCCAGCCGGGACAGGGTCATCAGCCCCAGCATTTT. It encodes CASSQPGQGHQPQHF.